Listed below are T cell receptor beta chains from one sample, sequenced in a study of cytomegalovirus exposure and HLA in healthy donors. The table came from immunoSEQ multiplex PCR; TCRdb's copy has only in-frame clones and leaves some out. The sample contains about 170,000 clones, about 88% of which appear only once. Input material: PBMCs. These TCRs come from a man in his thirties or forties in good health and CMV-seropositive. Both conserved end residues are part of each CDR3. Fields, in order: J gene, D gene, V gene, clone size, CDR3 protein, CDR3 DNA. A D gene is named only where the DNA matches it firmly. The listing skips clone size in some rows; elsewhere it reads once, few, many or a size class.

TRBJ2-5,TRBD1,TRBV9,NA,CASSDLTGGQGETQYF,TGTGCCAGCAGCGACCTGACAGGGGGCCAGGGAGAGACCCAGTACTTC
TRBJ2-5,TRBD1,TRBV30,NA,CAWSVQGAQYF,TGTGCCTGGAGTGTACAGGGGGCCCAGTACTTC
TRBJ2-1,NA,TRBV7-5,NA,CVRSSRLADYNEQFF,TGTGTCAGAAGCTCTCGACTAGCGGACTACAATGAGCAGTTCTTC
TRBJ1-2,TRBD1,TRBV5-1,few,CASSLESGTAYGYTF,TGCGCCAGCAGCTTGGAATCCGGGACAGCCTATGGCTACACCTTC
TRBJ1-2,NA,TRBV6-5,NA,CASSYAGEGGYTF,TGTGCCAGCAGTTACGCCGGGGAAGGAGGCTACACCTTC
TRBJ1-1,NA,TRBV27,NA,CASSLSDSPEAFF,TGTGCCAGCAGTTTATCGGACAGTCCTGAAGCTTTCTTT
TRBJ2-7,TRBD2,TRBV18,once,CASSPGTSAYEQYF,TGTGCCAGCTCACCGGGGACTAGCGCCTACGAGCAGTACTTC
TRBJ2-7,TRBD2,TRBV4-3,few,CASSGGLAGRDEQYF,TGCGCCAGCAGCGGAGGACTAGCGGGACGGGACGAGCAGTACTTC
TRBJ2-3,TRBD1,TRBV2,NA,CASSEVGTGSDTQYF,TGTGCCAGCAGTGAAGTAGGGACAGGGTCAGATACGCAGTATTTT
TRBJ1-5,TRBD1,TRBV2,NA,CASRVDRGNQPQHF,TGTGCCAGCAGGGTTGACAGGGGCAATCAGCCCCAGCATTTT
TRBJ1-1,TRBD1,TRBV27,few,CASRTGQGARNTEAFF,TGTGCCAGCAGGACAGGGCAGGGGGCGAGGAACACTGAAGCTTTCTTT
TRBJ2-1,TRBD1,TRBV11-3,once,CASSLSDRGGDEQFF,TGTGCCAGCAGCTTATCAGACAGGGGCGGGGATGAGCAGTTCTTC
TRBJ1-1,NA,TRBV6-5,few,CASRNWNTEAFF,TGTGCCAGCAGGAACTGGAACACTGAAGCTTTCTTT
TRBJ2-1,TRBD2,TRBV9,NA,CASSPSGSSYNEQFF,TGTGCCAGCAGCCCTAGCGGGAGCTCCTACAATGAGCAGTTCTTC
TRBJ2-1,TRBD2,TRBV10-3,NA,CAIAPSGNEQFF,TGTGCCATCGCTCCTAGCGGGAATGAGCAGTTCTTC
TRBJ2-3,TRBD2,TRBV7-9,NA,CASSRTSGFTDTQYF,TGTGCCAGCAGCCGGACTAGCGGTTTCACAGATACGCAGTATTTT
TRBJ1-4,NA,TRBV28,NA,CASSLLGESEKLFF,TGTGCCAGCAGTTTATTAGGGGAAAGTGAAAAACTGTTTTTT
TRBJ1-1,TRBD1,TRBV5-1,NA,CASSPTGGHTEAFF,TGCGCCAGCAGCCCGACAGGGGGCCACACTGAAGCTTTCTTT
TRBJ2-7,TRBD2,TRBV5-1,NA,CASSVGLAGFIPYEQYF,TGCGCCAGCAGCGTCGGACTAGCGGGATTTATCCCCTACGAGCAGTACTTC
TRBJ2-1,TRBD2,TRBV10-1,NA,CASSEGTSGLDEQFF,TGCGCCAGCAGTGAAGGGACTAGCGGGTTGGATGAGCAGTTCTTC
TRBJ1-1,TRBD1,TRBV6-1,NA,CASSFSDRGTEAFF,TGTGCCAGCAGTTTCTCAGACAGGGGCACTGAAGCTTTCTTT
TRBJ1-5,NA,TRBV18,NA,CASSPDRVPNQPQHF,TGTGCCAGCTCACCCGACCGGGTTCCCAATCAGCCCCAGCATTTT
TRBJ2-1,NA,TRBV7-9,NA,CASSLASWSLARFYNEQFF,TGTGCCAGCAGCTTAGCTAGCTGGTCGTTGGCTAGGTTCTACAATGAGCAGTTCTTC
TRBJ2-1,NA,TRBV15,NA,CATSRDPEGGEQFF,TGTGCCACCAGCAGAGATCCCGAGGGAGGTGAGCAGTTCTTC
TRBJ2-2,TRBD2,TRBV7-9,NA,CASSLASGRRNTGELFF,TGTGCCAGCAGCTTGGCTAGCGGGAGGCGAAACACCGGGGAGCTGTTTTTT
TRBJ2-1,NA,TRBV2,NA,CASSEGRTYNEQFF,TGTGCCAGCAGTGAAGGGAGAACCTACAATGAGCAGTTCTTC
TRBJ1-4,TRBD1,TRBV4-3,NA,CASSPDRITRKLFF,TGCGCCAGCAGCCCGGACAGGATTACCCGAAAACTGTTTTTT
TRBJ2-1,NA,TRBV7-2,few,CASSLAIRAPWANEQFF,TGTGCCAGCAGCTTAGCAATCCGAGCCCCCTGGGCCAATGAGCAGTTCTTC
TRBJ1-2,NA,TRBV6-5,NA,CASSPSVLWLHYPPF,TGTGCCAGCAGCCCATCAGTACTATGGCTACACTACCCACCCTTC
TRBJ1-1,NA,TRBV20-1,NA,CSAGGSTEAFF,TGCAGTGCTGGGGGGAGCACTGAAGCTTTCTTT